This record covers a single TCR beta chain. Its specificity is not known. The same CDR3 arises from other DNA sequences in this sample as well. With 6 bases removed from V and 2 bases from J, the gap between germline ends came to 10 bases. There are 13 residues in the CDR3. Germline values: CDR1 MNHNS, CDR2 SASEGT. Measured with immunoSEQ multiplex PCR; TCRdb has only the in-frame clones, and not every one. This table holds millions of clones, 90% to 95% found once. The sample comes from a study of shared clonotypes between healthy human individuals. Study-level results: It was anticipated that sequencing depth would influence how many clonotypes donors shared. Memory subsets generally showed smaller estimated richness than naive subsets did.

J is TRBJ1-2 and V is TRBV6-1; no definite D call. The sequenced sample consisted of naive CD4+ T cells sorted from blood. The subset here: CD45RA+ positively selected. This TCR came from a man younger than 35 in good health. CDR3 amino acids: CASSLDGNYGYTF. CDR3 bases: TGTGCCAGCAGCTTGGACGGAAACTATGGCTACACCTTC.